This paragraph reports one TCR beta chain. Using immunoSEQ multiplex PCR, the repertoire was profiled, and TCRdb retains in-frame clones only, with some absent. Among over 400,000 clones, 70% to 90% were seen once, and the ten largest hold 8% to 9.5%. The sample originates from a study of blood T cell repertoires in COVID-19. Across the whole study: Material from acute and convalescent COVID-19 was sourced from the United States, Italy and Spain.

Looked up from germline, CDR1 is SEHNR and CDR2 is FQNEAQ (reference sequence). Between the trimmed V and J ends, which lost 3 bases and 6 bases, there was a span of 9 bases. CDR3 length equals 14 residues. The sequencing sample was made of PBMCs or T cells enriched from blood (not recorded which). This TCR came from a woman aged 55-70 years who had recovered from COVID-19. The gene calls are TRBV7-9 and TRBJ1-6, with D unclear. The CDR3 protein is CASSFGTANSPLHF. CDR3 nucleotide sequence: TGTGCCAGCAGCTTTGGAACAGCTAATTCACCCCTCCACTTT.